This passage covers 19 T cell receptor beta chains from one sample sequenced in a study of T cell responses to AZD1222 COVID-19 vaccine. TCRdb keeps only in-frame clones here, not all; method: immunoSEQ multiplex PCR. The sample holds 160,000 or so clones, 90% to 95% seen once. The sample was peripheral blood, taken on day 0 of AZD1222 vaccination. These receptors were collected from an adult in good health.

The chain combines TRBV2 with TRBJ2-7, with 13 nucleotides matching TRBD2. Germline CDR1 is SNHLY and CDR2 is FYNNEI. This CDR3 has 15 amino acids. Trimming cost V 6 bases and J 1 base; bases outside gene matches: 3. CDR3 sequence: CASRGLAGLSYEQYF. In DNA, the CDR3 is TGTGCCAGCAGGGGACTAGCGGGACTTTCCTACGAGCAGTACTTC.

This chain links TRBV7-9 with TRBJ1-5; D gene ambiguous. The CDR3 is made up of 12 amino acids. Germline CDR1 and CDR2: SEHNR and FQNEAQ (reference sequence). The V and J ends lost 7 bases and 6 bases respectively, with 10 bases between them. The CDR3 loop is CASNLDTQPQHF. Here the CDR3 DNA reads TGTGCCAGCAACCTCGATACTCAGCCCCAGCATTTT.

CDR3: CASSSNYGYTF. The DNA of the CDR3 is TGTGCCAGCAGCTCGAACTATGGCTACACCTTC. The chain joins TRBV28 to TRBJ1-2; D remains unclear. The CDR3 extends over 11 amino acids. Germline loops: CDR1 MDHEN, CDR2 SYDVKM. Trimming shortened V by 6 bases and J by 2 bases, and 4 bases separated the two germline ends.

The chain links TRBV3-1 (or the pseudogene TRBV3-2) to TRBJ2-7; D may be TRBD2 (5 bases). From germline, CDR1 is LGHDT and CDR2 YNNKEL (reference sequence). The V gene lost 1 base and the J gene lost 6 bases, with 13 bases spanning the gap. The CDR3 consists of 14 residues. In DNA form, the CDR3 reads TGTGCCAGCAGCCAAGCATGGGGAGTGGGCGAGCAGTACTTC. Translation gives CASSQAWGVGEQYF.

The chain combines TRBV15 with TRBJ1-1; TRBD1 is a possible D gene (5 bases). The germline V and J ends were trimmed by 3 bases and 1 base, with 9 bases remaining between them. Germline V gives CDR1 LNHNV, CDR2 YYDKDF (reference sequence). This CDR3 has 14 residues. Here the CDR3 reads CATSRGGRNTEAFF. In DNA, the CDR3 is TGTGCCACCAGCAGGGGGGGTAGGAACACTGAAGCTTTCTTT.

The genes are TRBV7-9 and TRBJ2-1; 7 positions agree with TRBD2. V lost 3 bases, J lost 5 bases, and 7 bases stayed unmatched. This CDR3 has 15 amino acids. Germline V lookup: CDR1 SEHNR, CDR2 FQNEAQ (reference sequence). CDR3 DNA sequence: TGTGCCAGCAGCTTTGGGACTAAGACAAACAATGAGCAGTTCTTC. This translates into CASSFGTKTNNEQFF.

Of note for this clone: Other DNA variants within this sample encode the same CDR3. This chain uses TRBV6-5 with TRBJ2-1; unclear D gene. From germline, CDR1 is MNHEY and CDR2 SVGAGI. The CDR3 loop spans 11 amino acids. With 2 bases removed from V and 7 bases from J, the gap between germline ends came to 3 bases. This CDR3 is CASSYRNEQFF. The CDR3 nucleotides read TGTGCCAGCAGTTACCGAAATGAGCAGTTCTTC.

The chain employs TRBV7-8 and TRBJ2-7, with TRBD1 matching 8 bases. The V gene end was trimmed by 5 bases and the J gene end by 4 bases; junction bases not matched to a gene: 10. Germline CDR1 reads SGHVS; CDR2 reads FQNEAQ. The CDR3 extends over 15 amino acids. The DNA of the CDR3 is TGTGCCAGCAGCCACCCTGGGACAGGAGGGTACGAGCAGTACTTC. This codes for CASSHPGTGGYEQYF.

This sequence joins TRBV27 and TRBJ2-7; 8 nucleotides agree with TRBD2. Trimming took 6 bases from V and 2 from J; bases not matched to a gene: 6. The CDR3 has 14 residues. Germline lookup yields CDR1 MNHEY and CDR2 SMNVEV (reference sequence). The CDR3, as DNA: TGTGCCAGCAGAGAGCAGACTAGCGCCTACGAGCAGTACTTC. The encoded protein is CASREQTSAYEQYF.

The gene calls are TRBV6-2 or TRBV6-3 and TRBJ1-1; tentatively, D is TRBD1 (5 bases). The CDR3 covers 15 residues. The germline CDR1 and CDR2 sequences are MNHEY and SVGEGT. V was cut by 2 bases and J by 5 bases, with 15 bases left in between. The CDR3 here is CASSYGRGPGTEAFF. DNA for the CDR3: TGTGCCAGCAGTTACGGCCGGGGCCCTGGGACTGAAGCTTTCTTT.

This chain connects TRBV9 to TRBJ2-1, with D tentatively TRBD1 or TRBD2 (6 bases each). Germline V lookup: CDR1 SGDLS, CDR2 YYNGEE. Deletions cut 0 bases from V and 3 bases from J, with 13 bases between. This CDR3 is built from 16 residues. The CDR3 DNA reads TGTGCCAGCAGCGTAGGAGGGGGGAACCGCTACAATGAGCAGTTCTTC. Translating it yields CASSVGGGNRYNEQFF.

The V gene is TRBV4-3, the J gene TRBJ1-1, with D hard to call. CDR3 length: 12 amino acids. CDR1 is LGHNA and CDR2 is YSLEER in the germline V gene. The V end lost 4 bases, the J end lost 2 bases, and 5 bases lay between the germline ends. The CDR3 DNA is TGCGCCAGCAGCCCTGGAAACACTGAAGCTTTCTTT. This codes for CASSPGNTEAFF.

The chain is built from TRBV5-6 and TRBJ1-2, with 8 bases fitting TRBD1. The CDR3 covers 16 residues. The V segment lost 6 bases and the J segment 4 bases; nucleotides outside the gene matches: 14. Germline values: CDR1 SGHDT, CDR2 YYEEEE. The CDR3 is CASTSPGTGGSYGYTF. CDR3 DNA: TGTGCCAGCACATCCCCTGGGACAGGCGGCTCCTATGGCTACACCTTC.

The chain recombines TRBV13 with TRBJ2-5; TRBD1 agrees at 9 bases. V lost 5 bases and J lost 3; bases outside the gene matches: 10. Germline V gives CDR1 PRHDT, CDR2 FYEKMQ (reference sequence). CDR3 length equals 16 residues. CDR3 coding DNA: TGTGCCAGCAGCGGCAGGGACAGGGAGGGGGAAGAGACCCAGTACTTC. It codes for CASSGRDREGEETQYF. Filled out from reference TRBV13 and TRBJ2-5, the complete variable domain reads AAGVIQSPRHLIKEKRETATLKCYPIPRHDTVYWYQQGPGQDPQFLISFYEKMQSDKGSIPDRFSAQQFSDYHSELNMSSLELGDSALYFCASSGRDREGEETQYFGPGTRLLVL.

The rearrangement links TRBV7-2 to TRBJ2-3; 8 positions match TRBD2. Germline V gene sequence: CDR1 SGHTA, CDR2 FQGNSA. The V segment lost 3 bases and the J segment 2 bases; nucleotides outside the gene matches: 1. This CDR3 is 14 amino acids long. This CDR3 reads CASSFSGDTDTQYF. The CDR3 DNA follows: TGTGCCAGCAGCTTTAGCGGGGACACAGATACGCAGTATTTT.

The J gene is TRBJ2-5, the V gene TRBV19; D remains ambiguous. The CDR3 covers 15 residues. Between the trimmed V and J ends, which lost 3 bases and 5 bases, there was a span of 16 bases. In germline, CDR1 is LNHDA, CDR2 SQIVND (reference sequence). The CDR3 sequence: CASSIGVEKMETQYF. The CDR3 DNA is TGTGCCAGTAGTATTGGTGTGGAAAAGATGGAGACCCAGTACTTC.

The CDR3 region has the DNA TGTGCCAGCAGCTTTACAGAATCCTACGAGCAGTACTTC. It translates to CASSFTESYEQYF. The gene calls are TRBV5-5 and TRBJ2-7; the D is unclear. The germline V and J ends were trimmed by 2 bases and 1 base, with 7 bases remaining between them. The CDR3 spans 13 residues. Germline CDR1 and CDR2: SGHKS and YYEKEE (reference sequence). Based on the CDR3 plus reference TRBV5-5 and TRBJ2-7, the full variable domain is DAGVTQSPTHLIKTRGQQVTLRCSPISGHKSVSWYQQVLGQGPQFIFQYYEKEERGRGNFPDRFSARQFPNYSSELNVNALLLGDSALYLCASSFTESYEQYFGPGTRLTVT.

This chain joins TRBV6-5 and TRBJ2-3; D is possibly TRBD2 (5 bases). V lost 2 bases and J lost 0, with 9 bases in between. CDR3 length equals 15 residues. Germline loops: CDR1 MNHEY, CDR2 SVGAGI. CDR3 in DNA: TGTGCCAGCAGTTACGTTAGCGAGAGCACAGATACGCAGTATTTT. Translated, it gives CASSYVSESTDTQYF.

The CDR3 loop reads CSVEGGQGAYEQYF. In DNA, the CDR3 is TGCAGCGTTGAAGGGGGACAGGGGGCCTACGAGCAGTACTTC. This chain connects TRBV29-1 to TRBJ2-7; TRBD1 matches 11 bases. CDR3 size: 14 residues. The germline V gene has CDR1 SQVTM and CDR2 ANQGSEA. V shed 1 base, J shed 2 bases, and the junction held 1 base outside the gene matches.